The clone carrying this T cell receptor (beta chain) was detected a few times. The CDR3 consists of 13 residues. Trimming shortened V by 3 bases and J by 5 bases, and 10 bases separated the two germline ends. The germline V gene has CDR1 MNHEY and CDR2 SVGAGI. Amplification of the TCR beta CDR3 regions used RNA transcripts (as template). First-round RT-PCR used HTBI primers; second-round multiplex PCR followed. From the multiplex PCR reads, TCRdb called clonotypes with MiXCR, one entry per CDR3 protein. The table includes under 250,000 distinct CDR3 sequences, under 30% detected once. These data originate in a study of Graves' ophthalmopathy and Graves' hyperthyroidism.

The rearrangement uses TRBV6-5 and TRBJ1-1, with D maybe TRBD1 (6 bases). The sequencing sample was made of peripheral blood. The source of this sequence is a man over 45 with Graves' ophthalmopathy. This chain's CDR3 is CASSYGTGTEAFF. The CDR3 DNA is TGTGCCAGCAGTTATGGTACAGGGACTGAAGCTTTCTTT.